This T cell receptor (beta chain) was obtained from a study of cytomegalovirus exposure and HLA in healthy donors (dated by TCRdb to 2017 to 2019). In terms of the full investigation: In an earlier analysis of 587 of the donors, 250 to 300 Gb of sequence data and 117 million unique TCR beta sequences from about 179 million T cells were reported. Roughly 310 gigabases of sequencing data and approximately 85 million unique TCR sequences were included in an early release covering around 650 HLA-typed donors. The genetic ancestry cluster associated with self-reported Caucasian donors included 81% of the 398 genotyped donors. The aim of the study was to test whether cataloging public T cell receptors could identify signatures of past pathogen exposure. Using immunosequencing, the study profiled T cell repertoires from about 610 subjects and related those repertoires to cytomegalovirus serostatus. In addition to the first cohort of approximately 670 subjects, a separate validation cohort of 120 different subjects was used. The study combined high-throughput TCR immunosequencing, statistical association of individual TCRs with disease status, and machine learning to predict cytomegalovirus infection status. A later analysis re-examined previously published TCR beta repertoires from more than 600 donors and added high-resolution HLA genotyping to investigate patterns of TCR occurrence. In the later analysis, no new phenotypic data were used to find candidate immune exposures; instead, reliance was placed on TCR beta sequences and their occurrence across donors. An earlier analysis of approximately 580 of the donors used high-throughput TCR beta sequencing to judge whether each TCR beta V gene segment behaved as functional or pseudogenic. Donor age, sex, ethnicity and CMV serostatus were compiled together with the repertoire data. In a later genetic analysis, genome-wide SNP genotypes for 398 of the 666 donors were used, and that subset was treated as a discovery cohort. All discovery cohort repertoires had been generated using a single sequencing platform. HLA typing covered class I and class II loci at four-digit resolution. Typing coverage differed by locus: A, B, C, DRB1 and DQB1 were typed in roughly 620-640 donors, DQA1 in 522, DPA1 in some 610, and DPB1 in 450 to 490. Five DR-DQ haplotypes were handled as single units for association and clustering, since linkage in the cohort was strong. Among approximately 370 genotyped donors of the cohort, an average of approximately 200,000 unique TCR beta nucleotide sequences was sequenced per donor, of which approximately 18% were non-productive.

The cohort comprised around 700 healthy bone marrow donors. All cohort members were sampled while nominally healthy, although unrecorded immune exposures were likely present. The donor tested CMV seropositive, placing the donor among the 289 seropositive members of the cohort. A peripheral blood sample was collected from each donor, and TCR beta sequencing was performed on peripheral blood mononuclear cells. The Qiagen DNeasy Blood Extraction Kit was used to extract genomic DNA from the blood cell samples. Library preparation used the immunoSEQ multiplex PCR assay. For the multiplex PCR, a mixture combining 60 forward primers for TCR Vbeta segments and 13 reverse primers for TCR Jbeta segments was used. A multiplex PCR assay on genomic DNA amplified the CDR3 region of rearranged TCR beta genes. Amplified TCR beta libraries were sequenced as 87-base-pair reads on the Illumina HiSeq System. For the original study's pipeline: In a later analysis, tens of millions of unique TCR beta chains were counted across the approximately 640 repertoires, and around 10 million of these chains were shared by at least two donors. Raw reads were error-corrected and collapsed into unique sequences by a nearest-neighbor algorithm in which closely related sequences were merged to remove PCR and sequencing errors. CDR3 sequences were aligned to IMGT reference sequences to assign V, D and J gene segments. For a sequence to be retained, a match of at least six nucleotides to both a V gene segment and a J gene segment was required. Rearrangements were classified as productive when the CDR3 lacked stop codons and remained in frame with V and J, and all other rearrangements were classified as non-productive. Following IMGT convention, CDR3 was defined as the stretch from the second conserved V-encoded cysteine up to the conserved J-encoded phenylalanine. The earlier analysis of about 560 of the donors excluded any sequence lacking an unambiguous match to a single V gene segment. An earlier analysis of approximately 590 of the donors classified V segments as functional when productive rearrangements were above 56.7% and as segregating when the standard deviation between donors was above 5%. A statistical classification framework was built to diagnose cytomegalovirus status from the catalog of TCR beta chain sequences. A later analysis assigned V and J genes by comparing TCR nucleotide sequences with IMGT/GENE-DB human TR gene sequences. In a later analysis, CDR3 sequences and most-parsimonious VDJ recombination scenarios were assigned using the TCRdist pipeline. A later analysis defined each TCR beta chain by its CDR3 amino acid sequence plus V-gene family, and excluded reads lacking a unique V-gene family. To address suspected cross-contamination and a sequencing artifact, a later analysis removed several hundred highly shared, low-generation-probability nucleotide sequences. A later analysis calculated a clonal expansion index for each public chain from normalized within-repertoire ranks of inferred template counts. Generation probabilities in a later analysis came from a VDJ recombination model fitted to out-of-frame rearrangements, and those results were checked against IGoR. A later analysis scored TCR-TCR, TCR-HLA and TCR-CMV co-occurrence with hypergeometric tests, applying a repertoire-size bias correction to TCR pairs. A later analysis estimated false discovery rates by permuting HLA or CMV assignments 20 times. In a later analysis, co-occurring TCRs were grouped with DBSCAN, and TCRdist sequence similarity was added when clustering was performed within HLA-allele-positive subsets. Repertoires with fewer than 30,000 or more than 120,000 public chains, plus five repertoires with anomalous nucleotide sharing, were excluded from co-occurrence clustering. Imported from immuneACCESS, the table was reduced by TCRdb to in-frame sequences with V and J called. These copies leave out some clones; in studies compared against another copy, an unresolved V gene accounts for under half, and the cause of the remainder is not known. V and J calls and clone size are given by that table; D and trimming were obtained from the DNA. This sample has approximately 150,000 clones in its table, and over 65% of those were observed once. Of the sample, less than 1.5% falls within the top ten clones.

Broader findings and caveats from the paper: This cohort had only TCR beta chains sequenced, and the lack of alpha or paired-chain data limited which features could be detected. Cytomegalovirus status was reported to be diagnosed by the classifier with high specificity and sensitivity in both the original and validation cohorts. According to a later analysis, parvovirus B19, influenza, CMV and Epstein-Barr virus appeared linked to several top co-occurrence clusters. Because some donors lacked HLA typing at each locus, the association tests relied only on the typed subset. A group of highly shared sequence variants was considered likely to be a technical artifact of the sequencing pipeline. In vitro tests confirmed that a few of the cytomegalovirus-associated TCR beta chains recognize cytomegalovirus antigens. Linkage disequilibrium might explain the correlated functional status among segregating V segments, but an unknown experimental factor could not be excluded. The authors suggested that the approach could potentially be generalized to other disease states and immunological phenotypes. In a later analysis, HLA-associated TCR beta chains were found to be more clonally expanded and to have lower generation probabilities than equally common non-associated chains. Some 15 rarely observed V segments, including chromosome 9 orphons, were excluded from the earlier analysis of approximately 500 of the donors because counts were too low. In a later genetic analysis, a missense DCLRE1C variant was associated with V-gene and J-gene trimming of TCR beta chains, and the association was replicated in an independent cohort. In a later genetic analysis, fewer N-insertions in productive TCRs were reported among donors in an Asian-associated ancestry cluster than the roughly 700-donor mean. Some IMGT-functional V segments, including TRBV6-2 and TRBV6-3, could not be distinguished by the 87-base-pair reads and were therefore excluded. In a later analysis, 16,951 TCR beta sequences were associated with specific HLA alleles at a false discovery rate of 0.05. Presence/absence analyses assumed roughly uniform sequencing depth across donors, an assumption that may not hold. The only immune exposure information available for the cohort was CMV serostatus. A later analysis found that TCR association rates varied across HLA loci, with DRB1 alleles showing the most associated TCRs and HLA-C alleles the fewest. The study listed 150 to 200 TCR beta chains as associated with cytomegalovirus. Assigning TCR associations to individual alleles was difficult when HLA alleles, especially DR and DQ, strongly co-occurred. Broadly in line with IMGT annotations, most TCR beta V segments showed up in productive rearrangements about 87% or about 30% of the time in an earlier analysis of several hundred of the donors. A later analysis found that most CMV-associated TCR beta chains appeared HLA-restricted, with HLA associations seemingly driven largely by CMV exposure. A further reported finding was that TCR beta sequences accurately predicted the HLA-A and HLA-B alleles for most subjects in the first cohort. While some public TCRs were present in many individuals, most TCR sequences turned up only very rarely across donors.

Note on this clone: Its antigen is still unknown. No much larger clonotype is one base removed from it; base qualities were not supplied.

The CDR3 numbers 19 residues from cysteine through phenylalanine. The DNA shown is the 57-base CDR3, in frame from base 1. CDR1 and CDR2 were assigned from the germline V gene as MGHRA and YSYEKL. At the junction V is shortened by 4 bases and J by 5 bases, with 26 bases in between. Sequenced input: PBMCs. The TCR originated in a woman under 40 in good health and CMV-seropositive. This chain is built from TRBV4-1 and TRBJ2-2; the D gene is perhaps TRBD1, on 6 matching bases. The DNA reads as follows: TGCGCCAGCAGCCCGGGCGTTCTGACAGGCCTATCAAGGACCGGGGAGCTGTTTTTT. Protein translation: CASSPGVLTGLSRTGELFF.